A selection of T cell receptor beta chains follows, all from one sample in a study. Each CDR3 protein gets one entry after TCRdb re-called the RT-PCR reads with MiXCR. The data contain more than 550,000 distinct CDR3 sequences, 14% of them seen just once; the ten biggest clones take up roughly 3.6%. The sample comprised memory CD4+ T cells from blood. The receptors come from a female donor in good health, serving as a healthy control. Both conserved end residues are part of each CDR3. D genes are given only for firm matches. Not every row has a clone size; where given, it reads once, few, many or a size class.

j_call d_call clone_size v_call cdr3_nt cdr3_aa
TRBJ1-1 TRBD1 few TRBV18 TGTGCCAGCTCACCTCGGACAGGCGGGATGAACACTGAAGCTTTCTTT CASSPRTGGMNTEAFF
TRBJ1-2 - - TRBV6-5 TGTGCCAGCAGTTACTCGAGGGGTTTTGGCTACACCTTC CASSYSRGFGYTF
TRBJ2-3 - - TRBV20-1 TGCAGTGCTAGACTTGACTTGGATACGCAGTATTTT CSARLDLDTQYF
TRBJ1-5 - - TRBV5-1 TGCGCCAGCAGCTTGATACCAACGGAGGGCCAGCCCCAGCATTTT CASSLIPTEGQPQHF
TRBJ2-3 TRBD2 few TRBV12-3/TRBV12-4 TGTGCCAGCAGTTTGGCCAGCGGGAGAGGGGCTACGCAGTATTTT CASSLASGRGATQYF
TRBJ2-7 - few TRBV28 TGTGCCAGCAGTCCGGGATACGGCGAGCAGTACTTC CASSPGYGEQYF
TRBJ1-4 TRBD1 few TRBV6-1 TGTGCCAGCCCCCCCGACAGGGGTAAAGGAGAAGCTAATGAAAAACTGTTTTTT CASPPDRGKGEANEKLFF
TRBJ1-5 - - TRBV19 TGTGCCAGTAGTGTGCAGGGCAGGGGGCCCCAGCATTTT CASSVQGRGPQHF
TRBJ1-6 TRBD1 - TRBV12-3/TRBV12-4 TGTGCCAGCAGTTTACTGGCCGGGACAGGGGACTCACCCCTCCACTTT CASSLLAGTGDSPLHF
TRBJ2-1 - few TRBV6-2/TRBV6-3 TGTGCCAGCAGTTATCGAGGGGGTGAACGGGGACGCTCCTACAATGAGCAGTTCTTC CASSYRGGERGRSYNEQFF
TRBJ1-5 - few TRBV20-1 TGCAGTGCTTATTCTGGGGGTGAGCCCCAGCATTTT CSAYSGGEPQHF
TRBJ2-1 TRBD2 few TRBV12-3/TRBV12-4 TGTGCCAGCAGTTTAGGAGGTTTTTTGACGGGAGGGTCCTACAATGAGCAGTTCTTC CASSLGGFLTGGSYNEQFF
TRBJ2-1 TRBD2 - TRBV6-1 TGTGCCAGCAACCGGGTGCTGGCGGGAGCTTACAATGAGCAGTTCTTC CASNRVLAGAYNEQFF
TRBJ1-6 - - TRBV7-2 TGTGCCAGCAGCTTATTAGGGTCCCCTAATTCACCCCTCCACTTT CASSLLGSPNSPLHF
TRBJ2-3 - few TRBV10-2 TGCGCCAGCAGTGACCGTAAAGCGGGCCGCACAGATACGCAGTATTTT CASSDRKAGRTDTQYF
TRBJ2-5 TRBD2 many TRBV10-3 TGTGCCATCGGGACTAGCGGGGAGACCCAGTACTTC CAIGTSGETQYF
TRBJ2-3 TRBD2 few TRBV28 TGTGCCAGCAGTTTGGGGACTAGGACGCAGTATTTT CASSLGTRTQYF
TRBJ2-1 - - TRBV7-2 TGTGCCAGCAGCTTAGACGACTACTCAGAGCAGTTCTTC CASSLDDYSEQFF
TRBJ1-1 - few TRBV7-9 TGTGCCAGCAGCTTAGAGGACGGGTATGAAGCTTTCTTT CASSLEDGYEAFF
TRBJ2-2 TRBD1 many TRBV5-5 TGTGCCAGCAGCCCGGGACAGGGGGCGAACACCGGGGAGCTGTTTTTT CASSPGQGANTGELFF
TRBJ2-6 - - TRBV2 TGTGCCAGCACCGCAAGGGGGTTCTCTGGGGCCAACGTCCTGACTTTC CASTARGFSGANVLTF
TRBJ1-5 - many TRBV5-1 TGTGCCAGCAGCTTGGGGACATATAGCAATCAGCCCCAGCATTTT CASSLGTYSNQPQHF
TRBJ2-6 - - TRBV4-3 TGCGCCAGCAGCCAAGATCTGCCAGCCTCCAGCTCTGGGGCCAACGTCCTGACTTTC CASSQDLPASSSGANVLTF
TRBJ2-7 - few TRBV20-1 TGCAGTGCTCTACGTGAGAGGGACTACGAGCAGTACTTC CSALRERDYEQYF
TRBJ2-2 - - TRBV30 TGTGCCTGGAGTGGTGGTCACACCGGGGAGCTGTTTTTT CAWSGGHTGELFF
TRBJ2-2 TRBD1 few TRBV12-3/TRBV12-4 TGTGCCAGCAGGCGTACAGGGGCTGGTGGCACCGGGGAGCTGTTTTTT CASRRTGAGGTGELFF
TRBJ1-1 TRBD1 few TRBV7-7 TGTGCTAGCAGCTTATCCCAGGGGGCGGAAGCTTTCTTT CASSLSQGAEAFF
TRBJ2-3 - - TRBV5-1 TGCGCCAGCAGCTTCACGGTGGGCGCAGATACGCAGTATTTT CASSFTVGADTQYF
TRBJ1-5 - many TRBV12-3/TRBV12-4 TGTGCCAGCACCACCGGACAGAATCAGCCCCAGCATTTT CASTTGQNQPQHF
TRBJ2-3 TRBD2 - TRBV11-2 TGTGCCAGCAGCTTGTTCGGCGGGAGGGCTGGCACAGATACGCAGTATTTT CASSLFGGRAGTDTQYF
TRBJ2-2 - many TRBV10-3 TGTGCCATCAGTGCAACAGCTAACACCGGGGAGCTGTTTTTT CAISATANTGELFF
TRBJ2-2 - many TRBV4-2 TGTGCCAGCAGCCAAGTGGGAGCCCACACCGGGGAGCTGTTTTTT CASSQVGAHTGELFF
TRBJ2-3 TRBD2 few TRBV4-2 TGTGCCAGCAGCTCCGACCTAGCGGGAGATACAGATACGCAGTATTTT CASSSDLAGDTDTQYF
TRBJ2-1 TRBD2 - TRBV4-3 TGCGCCAGCAGCCAAGTGCGGGGGATTCCGGGACAGCAGTTCTTC CASSQVRGIPGQQFF
TRBJ2-1 TRBD2 few TRBV12-3/TRBV12-4 TGTGCCAGCAGTTTCAGGGGACTAGGAGGAGGTGAGCAGTTCTTC CASSFRGLGGGEQFF
TRBJ1-2 - - TRBV5-5 TGTGCCAGCAGGTTGGGGACGGGACGAGATGACTTC CASRLGTGRDDF
TRBJ2-1 - many TRBV7-2 TGTGCCAGCAGCCCGACCGGGACGCCGTACAATGAGCAGTTCTTC CASSPTGTPYNEQFF
TRBJ1-5 - - TRBV28 TGTGCCAGCGTTATCGGGACCCGAAATCAGCCCCAGCATTTT CASVIGTRNQPQHF
TRBJ1-2 - - TRBV3-1 TGTGCCAGCAGCCAAGACCGGACGCATGGCTACACCTTC CASSQDRTHGYTF
TRBJ1-4 - few TRBV5-6 TGTGCCAGCAGCTTGGGACAGGTTTCTGAAAAACTGTTTTTT CASSLGQVSEKLFF